This T cell receptor beta chain appears in the sequencing data of a study of identical twins listed by TCRdb under 2016. Regarding the study in general: TCR alpha and beta repertoires from monozygotic twins, unrelated adults of various ages and cord blood were deep-sequenced to test whether fetal clonotypes persist. Replicate twin experiments were performed at different times using different library preparation protocols to rule out contamination.

Libraries were built with 5' RACE. The instrument given in TCRdb is Illumina HiSeq 2000. A universal primer binding site was introduced by template switching, and a unique molecular identifier was present in the final cDNA, enabling accurate counting of TCR cDNA molecules. Specific primers in the conserved constant-segment region were used to synthesize first-strand cDNA for TCR alpha and beta chains. To control for contamination, every cDNA library was double barcoded, receiving both a SMART-Mk sample barcode and Illumina barcodes. TruSeq adapter sequences and Illumina sample barcodes were added in two successive PCR steps. The Illumina HiSeq platform was used with custom primers to sequence TCR alpha and beta cDNA libraries. On the study's bioinformatics: Raw reads were processed with MiGEC to extract unique molecular identifiers, and MiXCR was used to determine CDR3 positions. Recombination models were inferred per individual with the repgenHMM and IGoR tools using an EM algorithm. Shared clonotype analysis was performed with the tcR package in R, normalizing sharing by the product of cloneset sizes. To study raw recombination without the effects of thymic and clonal selection, out-of-frame nonproductive sequences were analyzed. TCRdb trimmed the raw reads at Q25, called clones with MiXCR and kept productive beta chains. When rows share a CDR3 protein, they turn into one entry using the most common DNA and genes. In this record, the V and J calls reflect TCRdb's handling and not the investigators' own analysis. The sample table holds 750,000 to 950,000 distinct CDR3 sequences, of which 9% to 15% were seen once. Around 1.5% of the sample is in the top ten clones.

Only healthy Caucasian donors were included. The twin cohort comprised three pairs of female monozygotic twins, all aged about 18 to 30 years. RNA for TCR libraries was isolated from peripheral blood mononuclear cells. Results and caveats for the whole study, not just this receptor: Invariant T cells such as MAIT and iNKT could partly confound zero-insertion analyses, though diverse VJ usage argued against this for most clonotypes. In monozygotic twins, out-of-frame TCR alpha sharing was systematically underestimated by recombination models, although the models agreed with sharing between unrelated individuals. Out-of-frame TCR alpha sequences shared between twins showed an excess of low generation-probability sequences compared with coincidental sharing between unrelated individuals. Because the same donors could not be followed over many years, the conclusions relied on cross-sectional statistical analysis. Abundant cord blood beta clonotypes had fewer insertions, young adult naive repertoires showed a similar but weaker trend, and memory repertoires showed no such trend. Excess twin sharing in beta out-of-frame sequences was weaker because fewer shared sequences lowered the signal-to-noise ratio.

Via the germline V gene, CDR1 is KGHDR and CDR2 SFDVKD. The CDR3 sequence holds 14 residues, the cysteine and phenylalanine included. The entry retains the CDR3 DNA only, 42 bases that are in frame from base 1. V is pared back by 6 bases and J by 5 bases, with 14 bases lying between the germline termini. A few counts support this clonotype. The antigen it binds to is not known. Base qualities were left out, and no much larger clone turns up one base away. Separately, the same data were catalogued under a study of yellow fever vaccine responses in identical twins. In that second paper, the authors write: The authors reported that the T cell response to vaccination in identical twins appeared partly convergent and partly personalized. The study precisely tracked vaccine-responding T cell clones in identical twins.

The receptor was isolated from a woman between 18 and 30 years old in good health. Rearrangement joined TRBV24-1 to TRBJ2-3, with TRBD2 as a weak D call on 6 bases. The sample taken for sequencing was PBMCs. The CDR3 reads CATSMGLRRDTQYF. The nucleotide sequence is given as TGTGCCACCAGTATGGGACTGAGAAGAGATACGCAGTATTTT.